These 4 T cell receptor beta chains share one sample of origin, sequenced in a study of T cell responses to AZD1222 COVID-19 vaccine. This table comes from immunoSEQ multiplex PCR, and its TCRdb copy is limited to in-frame clones, with some not included. The table records around 200,000 clones, over 85% of them present only once. Source: peripheral blood, taken on day 0 of AZD1222 vaccination. The receptors were sampled from an adult in good health.

The V and J genes are TRBV6-5 and TRBJ1-5; 7 nucleotides match TRBD1. The CDR3 contains 15 residues. Germline CDR1 MNHEY, CDR2 SVGAGI. V shed 3 bases, J shed 0 bases, and the junction held 2 bases outside the gene matches. CDR3 sequence reads: CASSYQGDSNQPQHF. The CDR3 DNA follows: TGTGCCAGCAGTTATCAGGGGGATAGCAATCAGCCCCAGCATTTT.

The V gene is TRBV5-1, the J gene TRBJ2-3; TRBD2 agrees at 7 bases. In germline, CDR1 is SGHRS, CDR2 YFSETQ. V trimming: 2 bases; J trimming: 1 base; junction bases outside the gene matches: 4. The CDR3 sequence is 15 residues long. CDR3 in DNA: TGCGCCAGCAGCTTCTGGCTAGCGGGCACAGATACGCAGTATTTT. Translated: CASSFWLAGTDTQYF.

The CDR3 sequence: CASSSGQGNNEQFF. CDR3 DNA: TGTGCCAGCAGCTCGGGACAGGGGAACAATGAGCAGTTCTTC. The chain has TRBV6-5 and TRBJ2-1, with 10 nucleotides matching TRBD1. CDR1 is MNHEY and CDR2 is SVGAGI in the germline V gene. J was trimmed by 5 bases and V by 6 bases; bases with no gene match: 4. This CDR3 spans 14 amino acids.

The chain uses TRBV6-5 and TRBJ1-1; D may be TRBD1 (6 bases). CDR1 and CDR2 from the germline V gene are MNHEY and SVGAGI. V was shortened by 5 bases and J by 1 base, with 8 bases between the two germline ends. CDR3 size: 13 residues. The CDR3 spells CASSPQGNTEAFF. CDR3 DNA: TGTGCCAGCAGTCCACAGGGGAACACTGAAGCTTTCTTT.